This TCR beta chain was sequenced in a study of early T cells in non-severe SARS-CoV-2 infection. TCRdb itself ran the 5' RACE reads through MiXCR, one entry per CDR3 protein. The sample lists tens of thousands of distinct CDR3 sequences, about 12% seen once, with roughly 1.2% in the top ten. With 2 bases removed from V and 7 bases from J, the gap between germline ends came to 15 bases. This CDR3 region has 15 residues. Germline loops: CDR1 SGHAT, CDR2 FQNNGV. This clonotype was counted ten times or more. The sequencing used whole blood, collected at baseline. The sequence came from an adult who was a healthcare worker with PCR-confirmed SARS-CoV-2 infection or an uninfected control (not recorded which). The donor label of this sample is uncertain. This rearrangement joins TRBV11-2 to TRBJ1-3, with D possibly TRBD1 on 5 matching bases. The CDR3 DNA is TGTGCCAGCAGCTTACAGGGAACCAGCCGGAACACCATATATTTT. Translating gives CASSLQGTSRNTIYF.